These 17 T cell receptor beta chains share one sample of origin, sequenced in a study of CD8 T cells in Susac syndrome. Reverse transcription used roughly 0.45 to 1 ug RNA and random hexamers. TCRdb re-called the immunoSEQ multiplex PCR reads with MiXCR, one entry per CDR3 protein. The table shows around 170,000 distinct CDR3 sequences, with approximately 94% occurring only once. Sequencing was done on a sample of CD4+ T cells from PBMCs. These receptors were obtained from a human donor with Susac syndrome.

The genes are TRBV3-1 and TRBJ1-5; D ambiguous. The V gene's germline CDR1 is LGHDT and CDR2 YNNKEL (reference sequence). The CDR3 loop spans 14 amino acids. V lost 2 bases and J lost 3, with 8 bases in between. The CDR3: CASSQRHSNQPQHF. CDR3 DNA sequence: TGTGCCAGCAGCCAACGACACTCCAATCAGCCCCAGCATTTT. The full variable domain, its missing parts supplied by reference TRBV3-1 and TRBJ1-5, is DTAVSQTPKYLVTQMGNDKSIKCEQNLGHDTMYWYKQDSKKFLKIMFSYNNKELIINETVPNRFSPKSPDKAHLNLHINSLELGDSAVYFCASSQRHSNQPQHFGDGTRLSIL.

J is TRBJ1-1 and V is TRBV30; 8 bases are shared with TRBD1. The CDR3 totals 16 residues. Germline values: CDR1 GTSNPN, CDR2 SVGIG (reference sequence). V trimming: 2 bases; J trimming: 3 bases; junction bases outside the gene matches: 11. CDR3 loop: CAWSWDRRYRDTEAFF. The CDR3 DNA reads TGTGCCTGGAGTTGGGACAGGAGGTATAGGGACACTGAAGCTTTCTTT.

This clonotype was counted a few times. The genes are TRBV20-1 and TRBJ1-5; D is perhaps TRBD1 (5 bases). CDR1 is DFQATT and CDR2 is SNEGSKA in the germline V gene (reference sequence). The CDR3 length is 13 residues. Between the trimmed V and J ends, which lost 2 bases and 2 bases, there was a span of 7 bases. CDR3 nucleotide sequence: TGCAGTGCTAGACAGGGTGGCAATCAGCCCCAGCATTTT. Its protein is CSARQGGNQPQHF.

The CDR3 DNA follows: TGTGCCAGCAGCTTATACAAGAGCTCTGGAAACACCATATATTTT. Protein product: CASSLYKSSGNTIYF. The rearrangement joins TRBV5-4 to TRBJ1-3, with D unclear. CDR1 SGHNT and CDR2 YYREEE come from the germline V gene (reference sequence). V lost 2 bases and J 0 bases, leaving 9 bases between the germline ends. The CDR3 is made up of 15 amino acids.

The chain has TRBV5-1 and TRBJ1-4; 7 positions match TRBD1. The CDR3 is 15 amino acids. V was clipped by 0 bases and J by 7 bases; unmatched bases: 6. The germline V gene encodes CDR1 SGHRS and CDR2 YFSETQ. The CDR3 loop is CASSLGTGLAEKLFF. Written as DNA, the CDR3 is TGCGCCAGCAGCTTGGGGACAGGCTTGGCTGAAAAACTGTTTTTT.

This clonotype showed up just once. This chain links TRBV4-3 with TRBJ1-1; 11 bases are shared with TRBD1. The CDR3 length is 18 residues. With V trimmed by 0 bases and J by 9 bases, 15 bases remained unmatched. Germline values: CDR1 LGHNA, CDR2 YSLEER. The CDR3 nucleotides are TGCGCCAGCAGCCAAGATACAGGTGACCGGGACAGGGGGAGGAAAGCTTTCTTT. Amino acids: CASSQDTGDRDRGRKAFF.

V is TRBV4-1 and J is TRBJ2-1, with D tentatively TRBD2 (6 bases). The germline CDR1 and CDR2 sequences are MGHRA and YSYEKL. The CDR3 loop spans 16 amino acids. V was cut by 4 bases and J by 10 bases, with 23 bases left in between. The CDR3 spells CASSRIPTAGRGEQFF. The CDR3 DNA sequence: TGCGCCAGCAGCCGGATACCCACCGCGGGGCGAGGGGAGCAGTTCTTC.

V and J are TRBV29-1 and TRBJ1-4, with 11 bases lining up with TRBD1. Germline CDR1 reads SQVTM; CDR2 reads ANQGSEA. V lost 6 bases, J lost 5 bases, and 2 bases stayed unmatched. There are 13 residues in the CDR3. The CDR3 is CSVGQGANEKLFF. CDR3 in DNA: TGCAGCGTCGGACAGGGGGCGAATGAAAAACTGTTTTTT.

The V call is TRBV4-2, the J call TRBJ1-5; D call uncertain. Germline lookup yields CDR1 LGHNA and CDR2 YNFKEQ. The CDR3 totals 14 residues. Deletions cut 0 bases from V and 5 bases from J, with 8 bases between. The DNA of the CDR3 is TGTGCCAGCAGCCAAGACAGCGGAGATCAGCCCCAGCATTTT. It yields the protein CASSQDSGDQPQHF.

The chain is built from TRBV27 and TRBJ2-3; D ambiguous. The CDR3 has 14 residues. Germline V gene data show CDR1 as MNHEY and CDR2 as SMNVEV (reference sequence). Trimming cost V 7 bases and J 2 bases, with 13 bases left between them. The CDR3 spells CASKLRRATDTQYF. As DNA, the CDR3 is TGTGCCAGCAAACTTCGACGGGCCACAGATACGCAGTATTTT.

The V and J genes are TRBV9 and TRBJ1-2; 8 nucleotides align to TRBD1. After removal of 2 bases from V and 8 bases from J, the junction contained 14 bases not matched to a gene. This CDR3 comprises 16 residues. CDR1 and CDR2 from the germline V gene are SGDLS and YYNGEE. This CDR3 is CASSVWTGRGGGGYTF. As DNA, the CDR3 is TGTGCCAGCAGCGTCTGGACAGGGCGCGGCGGTGGCGGCTACACCTTC.

The genes are TRBV6-1 and TRBJ1-2; tentative D call: TRBD1 (5 bases). V lost 2 bases, J lost 7 bases, and 17 bases lay in between. The CDR3 sequence is 15 residues long. The germline V gene encodes CDR1 MNHNS and CDR2 SASEGT. In DNA, the CDR3 is TGTGCCAGCAGTGAACGCGGTACAGGAAAGCGTGGCTACACCTTC. It encodes CASSERGTGKRGYTF.

V is TRBV9 and J is TRBJ2-6; TRBD1 aligns across 7 bases. The CDR3 loop spans 18 amino acids. With 4 bases clipped from V and 0 bases from J, the junction kept 10 bases outside the gene matches. Germline V CDR1 and CDR2: SGDLS, YYNGEE. CDR3 protein: CASSLQGQYSSGANVLTF. The CDR3 region has the DNA TGTGCCAGCAGCCTCCAGGGACAGTATTCCTCTGGGGCCAACGTCCTGACTTTC.

This clonotype has only one observation. The J gene is TRBJ1-2, the V gene TRBV5-1, with a weak D call TRBD1 (5 bases). The germline V and J ends were trimmed by 0 bases and 7 bases, with 10 bases remaining between them. The CDR3 has 13 amino acids. Per the germline V gene, CDR1 is SGHRS and CDR2 is YFSETQ. The CDR3 loop is CASSLVEGAGYTF. In DNA, the CDR3 is TGCGCCAGCAGCTTGGTGGAAGGGGCTGGCTACACCTTC.

The V and J genes are TRBV20-1 and TRBJ1-1; D remains unclear. Trimming removed 0 bases at V and 5 bases at J, with 13 bases between. This CDR3 has 14 amino acids. The germline gives CDR1 DFQATT, CDR2 SNEGSKA (reference sequence). CDR3 in amino acids: CSARDRPGGTEAFF. In nucleotides, the CDR3 is TGCAGTGCTAGAGATCGACCCGGAGGGACTGAAGCTTTCTTT.

In this sample, this clonotype turned up once. The rearrangement uses TRBV20-1 and TRBJ2-6, with 8 bases fitting TRBD2. V was clipped by 6 bases and J by 3 bases; unmatched bases: 1. Germline V CDR1 and CDR2: DFQATT, SNEGSKA (reference sequence). The CDR3 has 13 residues. This CDR3 reads CSARGGGANVLTF. The CDR3 bases are TGCAGTGCCCGGGGGGGTGGGGCCAACGTCCTGACTTTC.

The gene calls are TRBV25-1 and TRBJ1-6; 9 positions match TRBD1. CDR1 is MGHDK, CDR2 SYGVNS, per germline. The junction had 5 bases not matched to a gene; V was cut back by 4 bases and J by 10 bases. This CDR3 comprises 14 residues. CDR3: CASSATGGGSPLHF. In DNA form, the CDR3 reads TGTGCCAGCAGTGCCACAGGGGGCGGATCACCCCTCCACTTT.